This TCR beta chain was captured by sequencing in a study of blood T cell repertoires in COVID-19. Assay: immunoSEQ multiplex PCR; the TCRdb copy retains only in-frame clones and omits some. The sample lists about 300,000 clones, around 85% occurring once. CDR3 length equals 15 residues. Trimming at V came to 6 bases and at J to 6 bases, leaving 14 bases not matched to a gene. Germline V lookup: CDR1 KGHSH, CDR2 LQKENI. V and J are TRBV18 and TRBJ2-7; 7 bases agree with TRBD1. The sample taken for sequencing was peripheral blood. This clonotype was obtained from a human donor with COVID-19, enrolled during active disease. The donor label of this sample is uncertain. CDR3 nucleotide sequence: TGTGCCAGCTCGCTTGACAGGGCCAGGAGTGGCGAGCAGTACTTC. This sequence encodes CASSLDRARSGEQYF.